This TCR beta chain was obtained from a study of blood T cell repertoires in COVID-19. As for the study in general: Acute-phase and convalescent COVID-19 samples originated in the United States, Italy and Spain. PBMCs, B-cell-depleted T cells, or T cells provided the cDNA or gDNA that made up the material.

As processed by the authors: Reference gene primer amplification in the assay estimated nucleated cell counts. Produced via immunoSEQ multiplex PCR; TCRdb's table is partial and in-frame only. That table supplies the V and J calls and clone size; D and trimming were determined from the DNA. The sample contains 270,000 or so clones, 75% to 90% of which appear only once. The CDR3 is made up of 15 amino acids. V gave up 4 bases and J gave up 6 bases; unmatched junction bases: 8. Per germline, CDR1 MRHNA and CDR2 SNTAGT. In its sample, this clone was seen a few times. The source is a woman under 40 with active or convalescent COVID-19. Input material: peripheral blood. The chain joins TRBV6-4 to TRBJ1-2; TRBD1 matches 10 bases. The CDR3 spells CASSGSAGTGDGYTF. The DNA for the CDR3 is TGTGCCAGCAGTGGTTCCGCCGGGACAGGGGATGGCTACACCTTC.